Below, one T cell receptor beta chain is given with its context. The data were taken from a study of blood T cell repertoires in COVID-19. About the research overall: Both acute and convalescent COVID-19 samples were obtained from the United States, Italy and Spain. Sources were T cells, B-cell-depleted T cells, or PBMCs; the material itself was cDNA or gDNA.

In the original workflow: Estimates of nucleated cell counts were drawn from the amplification of reference gene primers. The method was immunoSEQ multiplex PCR; TCRdb's version includes in-frame clones alone and lacks a portion of them. V, J and clone size were drawn from that table, and D and trimming were deduced from the DNA. The sample carries around 30,000 clones, about 91% recorded once. Germline assignment: CDR1 SGHRS and CDR2 YFSETQ. With V trimmed by 4 bases and J by 0 bases, 4 bases remained unmatched. The CDR3 sequence is 15 residues long. Sequences were obtained from peripheral blood. The source is a man over 45 with active COVID-19. This rearrangement joins TRBV5-1 to TRBJ1-1; 9 nucleotides match TRBD1. CDR3 region: CASSAGQGMNTEAFF. The CDR3 DNA is TGCGCCAGCAGCGCGGGACAGGGAATGAACACTGAAGCTTTCTTT. Drawing the rest from reference TRBV5-1 and TRBJ1-1, the complete variable domain is KAGVTQTPRYLIKTRGQQVTLSCSPISGHRSVSWYQQTPGQGLQFLFEYFSETQRNKGNFPGRFSGRQFSNSRSEMNVSTLELGDSALYLCASSAGQGMNTEAFFGQGTRLTVV.